This T cell receptor (beta chain) was retrieved from a study of identical twins. Study-wide results and caveats: Memory repertoires lacked the insertion deficit that abundant cord blood beta clonotypes showed.

Of note for this clonotype: No antigen is known for it.

A universal primer site was added by template switching, and unique molecular identifiers were carried by the cDNA. TCRdb re-called the 5' RACE reads through MiXCR, storing one row per CDR3 protein. The sample consists of about 890,000 distinct CDR3 sequences, 10% to 15% of them appearing once. This CDR3 comprises 13 residues. V lost 11 bases to trimming and J lost 1 base, with 14 bases between them. CDR1 is SNHLY and CDR2 is FYNNEI in the germline V gene. The data were also submitted as part of a second study, on yellow fever vaccine responses in identical twins.

Source material: PBMCs. V is TRBV2 and J is TRBJ1-1, with unresolved D. This TCR derives from a woman younger than 30 in good health. In DNA, the CDR3 is TGTGCCGACACCGGTGTAACGAACACTGAAGCTTTCTTT. This gives the protein CADTGVTNTEAFF.